This T cell receptor beta chain appears in the sequencing data of a study of PD-L1 blockade in urothelial cancer. Study in general: Patients started atezolizumab at some point between 2012 and 2014, 1,200 mg intravenously every 3 weeks.

This clone was seen just once. Specified time point: pretreatment peripheral blood. This table comes from immunoSEQ multiplex PCR, and its TCRdb copy is limited to in-frame clones, with some not included. The table includes tens of thousands of clones, 70% to 90% detected once. This CDR3 is 14 amino acids long. Trimming removed 3 bases at V and 0 bases at J, with 9 bases between. The V gene's germline CDR1 is SGDLS and CDR2 YYNGEE. The TCR originated in a man in his fifties or sixties with urothelial cancer. The chain joins TRBV9 to TRBJ1-1; maybe TRBD1 (5 bases). This material consisted of PBMCs, taken around atezolizumab (anti-PD-L1) treatment. CDR3 nucleotide sequence: TGTGCCAGCAGCGGGGGGGGTATGAACACTGAAGCTTTCTTT. Amino acid sequence: CASSGGGMNTEAFF.